A selection of T cell receptor beta chains follows, all from one sample in a study of molecular identifiers for immune sequencing clone quantification. TCRdb analysed the PCR reads with MiXCR anew, one entry per CDR3 protein. The data show more than 550,000 distinct CDR3 sequences, 25% seen once. Sequenced: naive CD8+ T cells from blood, with Jurkat cell RNA spiked in. The receptors were sampled from a human donor in good health. Some libraries in this study had Jurkat cell RNA spiked in. CDR3s include the opening cysteine and the closing phenylalanine or tryptophan. The order of the fields is J gene, V gene, CDR3 protein.

TRBJ2-7	TRBV20-1	CSASPDIYSYEQYF
TRBJ2-3	TRBV20-1	CSATSARAGSADTQYF
TRBJ1-5	TRBV2	CASSEIIGEDGNQPQHF
TRBJ2-5	TRBV3-1	CASSQDLDQETQYF
TRBJ1-1	TRBV6-2/TRBV6-3	CASSYSITEAFF
TRBJ2-3	TRBV3-1	CASSQGGGGWTDTQYF
TRBJ1-6	TRBV20-1	CSASELDRVQLYSPLHF
TRBJ2-1	TRBV7-9	CASSLISGTPGEQFF
TRBJ2-3	TRBV27	CASSLFGGAGDTQYF
TRBJ2-7	TRBV4-1	CAGSPLQGQGYEQYF
TRBJ2-7	TRBV10-3	CAISLGLAGTSYEQYF
TRBJ2-5	TRBV20-1	CSAREGLFQETQYF
TRBJ2-7	TRBV6-2/TRBV6-3	CASSYFGRLYGQYF
TRBJ2-3	TRBV18	CASSPPVTDTQYF
TRBJ2-5	TRBV9	CASSVADWGGFKETQYF
TRBJ2-5	TRBV6-5	CASGSVSTGQRETQYF
TRBJ1-1	TRBV6-5	CASSYALDRGLNTEAFF
TRBJ2-2	TRBV7-9	CASSLGVANTGELFF
TRBJ1-5	TRBV19	CASNWGYSNQPQHF
TRBJ1-1	TRBV6-5	CASSPGHKNTEAFF
TRBJ1-5	TRBV28	CASSFGRTGAQPQHF
TRBJ1-1	TRBV2	CASSLSPSNMNTEAFF
TRBJ2-7	TRBV30	CAWRQRPGQTYEQYF
TRBJ1-3	TRBV19	CATATGLTGNTIYF
TRBJ2-7	TRBV7-2	CASSFSGGAYAQYF
TRBJ2-3	TRBV7-9	CASSLEYSGNTDTQYF
TRBJ2-3	TRBV4-2	CASSQDLGDTQYF
TRBJ1-2	TRBV5-8	CASSWDGNSYGYTF